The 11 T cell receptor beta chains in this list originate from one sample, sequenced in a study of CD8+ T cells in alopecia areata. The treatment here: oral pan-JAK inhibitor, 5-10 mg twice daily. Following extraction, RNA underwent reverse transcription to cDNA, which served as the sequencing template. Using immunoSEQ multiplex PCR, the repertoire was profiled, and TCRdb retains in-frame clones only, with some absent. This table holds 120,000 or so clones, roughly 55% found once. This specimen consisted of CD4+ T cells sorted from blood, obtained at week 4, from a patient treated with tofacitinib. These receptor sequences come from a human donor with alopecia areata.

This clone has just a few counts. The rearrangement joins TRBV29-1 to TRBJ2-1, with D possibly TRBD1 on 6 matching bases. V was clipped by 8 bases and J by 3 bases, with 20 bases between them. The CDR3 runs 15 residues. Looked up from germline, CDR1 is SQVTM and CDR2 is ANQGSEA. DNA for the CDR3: TGCAGCTTCCCCGTAGGGCAGGGGTACTACAATGAGCAGTTCTTC. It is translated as CSFPVGQGYYNEQFF.

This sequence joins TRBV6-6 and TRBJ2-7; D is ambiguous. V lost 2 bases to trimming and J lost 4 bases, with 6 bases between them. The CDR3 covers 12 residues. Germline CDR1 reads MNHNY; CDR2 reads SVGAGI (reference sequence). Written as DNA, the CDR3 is TGTGCCAGCAGTTACACCGTGTACGAGCAGTACTTC. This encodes CASSYTVYEQYF.

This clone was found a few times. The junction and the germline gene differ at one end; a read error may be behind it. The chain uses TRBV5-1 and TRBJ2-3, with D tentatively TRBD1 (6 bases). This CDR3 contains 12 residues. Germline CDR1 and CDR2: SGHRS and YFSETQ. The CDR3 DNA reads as TGCGCCAGCAGCTTGGAGGGGGACGCCGAGCTTTTT. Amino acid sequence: CASSLEGDAELF.

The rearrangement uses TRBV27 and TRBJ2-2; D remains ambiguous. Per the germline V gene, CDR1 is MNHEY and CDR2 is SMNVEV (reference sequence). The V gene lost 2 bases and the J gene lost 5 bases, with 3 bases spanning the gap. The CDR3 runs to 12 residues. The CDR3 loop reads CASSLETGELFF. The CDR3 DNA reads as TGTGCCAGCAGTTTAGAAACCGGGGAGCTGTTTTTT.

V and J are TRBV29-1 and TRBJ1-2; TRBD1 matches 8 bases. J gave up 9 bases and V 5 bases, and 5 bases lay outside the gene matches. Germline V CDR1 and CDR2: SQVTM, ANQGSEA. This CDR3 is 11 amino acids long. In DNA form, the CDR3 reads TGCAGCGTTTCGGACAGGGAGAGCTACACCTTC. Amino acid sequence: CSVSDRESYTF.

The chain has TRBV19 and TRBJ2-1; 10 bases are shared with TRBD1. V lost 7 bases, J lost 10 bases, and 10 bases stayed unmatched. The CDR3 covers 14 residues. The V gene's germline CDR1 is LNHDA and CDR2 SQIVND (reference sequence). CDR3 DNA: TGTGCCAGTAAAACCGGGACAGGGGATTCGGAGCAGTTCTTC. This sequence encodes CASKTGTGDSEQFF.

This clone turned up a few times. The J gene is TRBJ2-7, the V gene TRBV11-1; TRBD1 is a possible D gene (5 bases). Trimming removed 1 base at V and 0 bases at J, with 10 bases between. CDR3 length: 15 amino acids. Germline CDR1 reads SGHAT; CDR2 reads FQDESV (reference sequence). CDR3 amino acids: CASSLGGSSSYEQYF. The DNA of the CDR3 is TGTGCCAGCAGCTTAGGGGGCAGCAGCTCCTACGAGCAGTACTTC.

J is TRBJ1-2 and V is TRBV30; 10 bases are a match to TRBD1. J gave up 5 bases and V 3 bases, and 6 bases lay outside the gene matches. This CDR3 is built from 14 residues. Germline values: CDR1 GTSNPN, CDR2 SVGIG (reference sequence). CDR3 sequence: CAWREGTGAYGYTF. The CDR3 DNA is TGTGCCTGGAGAGAAGGGACAGGGGCTTATGGCTACACCTTC. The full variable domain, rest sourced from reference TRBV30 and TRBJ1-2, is SQTIHQWPATLVQPVGSPLSLECTVEGTSNPNLYWYRQAAGRGLQLLFYSVGIGQISSEVPQNLSASRPQDRQFILSSKKLLLSDSGFYLCAWREGTGAYGYTFGSGTRLTVV.

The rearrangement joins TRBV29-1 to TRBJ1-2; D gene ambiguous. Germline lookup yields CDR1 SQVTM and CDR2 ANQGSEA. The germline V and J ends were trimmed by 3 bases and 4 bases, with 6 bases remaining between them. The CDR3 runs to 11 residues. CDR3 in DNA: TGCAGCGTTGACAGAGCCTATGGCTACACCTTC. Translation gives CSVDRAYGYTF.

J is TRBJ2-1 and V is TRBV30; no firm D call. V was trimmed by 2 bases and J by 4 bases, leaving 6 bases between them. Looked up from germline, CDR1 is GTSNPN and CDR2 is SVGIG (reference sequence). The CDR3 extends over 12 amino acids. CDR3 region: CAWSRDYNEQFF. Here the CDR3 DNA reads TGTGCCTGGAGTAGGGATTACAATGAGCAGTTCTTC.

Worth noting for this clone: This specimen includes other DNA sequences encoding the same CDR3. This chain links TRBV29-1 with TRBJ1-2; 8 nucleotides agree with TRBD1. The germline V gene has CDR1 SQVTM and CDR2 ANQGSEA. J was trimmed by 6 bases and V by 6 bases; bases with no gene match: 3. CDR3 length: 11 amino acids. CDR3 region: CSVRQGHGYTF. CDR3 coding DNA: TGCAGCGTGCGACAGGGGCATGGCTACACCTTC. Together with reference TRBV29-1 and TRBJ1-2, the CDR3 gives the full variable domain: SAVISQKPSRDICQRGTSLTIQCQVDSQVTMMFWYRQQPGQSLTLIATANQGSEATYESGFVIDKFPISRPNLTFSTLTVSNMSPEDSSIYLCSVRQGHGYTFGSGTRLTVV.